The 6 T cell receptor beta chains reported below all come from one sample, sequenced in a study of blood T cells in healthy people across ages. A second PCR, run for roughly 7 to 12 cycles, used a sample-barcoded 5' primer plus a J-beta primer mix. A single record per CDR3 protein comes from TCRdb applying MiXCR to the 5' RACE reads. The top ten hold 15% to 19% of the sample, which has about 650,000 distinct CDR3 sequences, roughly 32% seen once. Material: blood. These TCRs come from a woman aged 80 or over in good health.

This clonotype was observed at least ten times. The rearrangement uses TRBV27 and TRBJ2-1, with 7 positions matching TRBD2. The trim removed 5 bases at V and 4 bases at J, leaving 11 bases unmatched. This CDR3 comprises 16 residues. Germline V gene lookup returns CDR1 MNHEY and CDR2 SMNVEV (reference sequence). The CDR3 DNA reads TGTGCCAGCAGTCCTTACGGACGGGGAGGGTACAATGAGCAGTTCTTC. It encodes CASSPYGRGGYNEQFF.

The table lists this clonotype with many counts. This chain links TRBV6-1 with TRBJ2-1, with D possibly being TRBD2 (5 bases). Deletions cut 6 bases from V and 2 bases from J, with 8 bases between. CDR1 is MNHNS and CDR2 is SASEGT in the germline V gene. The CDR3 totals 13 residues. The CDR3 sequence is CASSEGAYNEQFF. CDR3 nucleotide sequence: TGTGCCAGCAGCGAGGGAGCCTACAATGAGCAGTTCTTC.

This clonotype was seen repeatedly, ten times or more. The chain uses TRBV12-3 or TRBV12-4 and TRBJ2-5; 7 nucleotides match TRBD2. This CDR3 has 17 amino acids. The junction had 15 bases not matched to a gene; V was cut back by 5 bases and J by 3 bases. The CDR3 region is CASSPTGGGSREETQYF. The CDR3 nucleotides are TGTGCCAGCAGTCCGACGGGGGGAGGGAGTCGGGAAGAGACCCAGTACTTC.

The rearrangement joins TRBV5-1 to TRBJ2-1, with TRBD2 matching over 8 bases. Unmatched junction bases numbered 11, after V lost 4 bases and J lost 5 bases. The germline gives CDR1 SGHRS, CDR2 YFSETQ. There are 16 residues in the CDR3. The CDR3 loop reads CASSPRAGGTDNEQFF. The CDR3 nucleotides are TGCGCCAGCAGCCCTCGGGCGGGGGGAACGGACAATGAGCAGTTCTTC.

J is TRBJ1-2 and V is TRBV20-1, with 7 nucleotides matching TRBD1. There are 14 residues in the CDR3. The J segment lost 8 bases and the V segment lost 4 bases, leaving 13 bases of the junction unmatched. Per the germline V gene, CDR1 is DFQATT and CDR2 is SNEGSKA (reference sequence). CDR3 coding DNA: TGCAGTGCTACAACTACAACAGGGGCGCGAGGCTACACCTTC. It specifies CSATTTTGARGYTF.

The chain employs TRBV7-2 and TRBJ1-2; 7 bases are a match to TRBD1. Germline CDR1 SGHTA, CDR2 FQGNSA. The CDR3 runs 14 residues. With V trimmed by 2 bases and J by 2 bases, 2 bases remained unmatched. The CDR3 protein is CASSLRGQNYGYTF. In nucleotides, the CDR3 is TGTGCCAGCAGCTTAAGGGGACAGAACTATGGCTACACCTTC.